This T cell receptor (beta chain) is drawn from a study of T cells after yellow fever vaccination. This clonotype was counted ten times or more. No antigen is known for it. The 5'RACE template-switching step produced TCR cDNA and added a universal primer site and UMIs. TCRdb used MiXCR to reprocess the 5' RACE reads, holding one entry per CDR3 protein. The sample lists 78,000 or so distinct CDR3 sequences, around 7.7% occurring once. General study findings and limits: It was a small share of clonotypes that appeared in both CD4 and CD8 compartments.

CDR3 length: 17 amino acids. The V end lost 1 base, the J end lost 2 bases, and 15 bases lay between the germline ends. Germline lookup yields CDR1 SEHNR and CDR2 FQNEAQ (reference sequence). This receptor was taken from a man aged 18 to 35 who received the YFV17D yellow fever vaccine. The source material was CD8+ T cells sorted from PBMCs, sampled more than 8 days after the first yellow fever vaccination. This chain uses TRBV7-9 with TRBJ2-1; D possibly matches TRBD1 or TRBD2 (5 bases each). The CDR3 DNA reads as TGTGCCAGCAGCTTAGGGGAACGGGGCTTCGCCTACAATGAGCAGTTCTTC. Translated, it gives CASSLGERGFAYNEQFF.